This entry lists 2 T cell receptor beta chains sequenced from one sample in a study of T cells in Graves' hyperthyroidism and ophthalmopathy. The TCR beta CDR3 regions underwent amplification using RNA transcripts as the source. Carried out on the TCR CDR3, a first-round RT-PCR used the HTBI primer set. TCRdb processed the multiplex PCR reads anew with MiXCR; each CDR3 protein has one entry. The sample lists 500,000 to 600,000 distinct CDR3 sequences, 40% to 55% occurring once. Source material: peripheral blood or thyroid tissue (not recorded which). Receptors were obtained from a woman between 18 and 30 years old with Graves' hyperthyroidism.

The CDR3 loop reads CSAKNKDGNTEAFF. In nucleotides, the CDR3 is TGCAGTGCTAAGAATAAGGATGGGAACACTGAAGCTTTCTTT. This sequence joins TRBV20-1 and TRBJ1-1; D is unclear. Germline V gene data show CDR1 as DFQATT and CDR2 as SNEGSKA (reference sequence). V was shortened by 4 bases and J by 1 base, with 13 bases between the two germline ends. The CDR3 is 14 amino acids.

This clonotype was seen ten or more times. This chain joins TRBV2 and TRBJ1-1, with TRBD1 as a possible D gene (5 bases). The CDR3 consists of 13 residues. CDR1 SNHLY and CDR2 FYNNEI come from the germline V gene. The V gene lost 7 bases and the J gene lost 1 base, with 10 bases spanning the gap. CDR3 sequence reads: CASILTGNTEAFF. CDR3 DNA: TGTGCCAGCATCCTAACAGGGAACACTGAAGCTTTCTTT.